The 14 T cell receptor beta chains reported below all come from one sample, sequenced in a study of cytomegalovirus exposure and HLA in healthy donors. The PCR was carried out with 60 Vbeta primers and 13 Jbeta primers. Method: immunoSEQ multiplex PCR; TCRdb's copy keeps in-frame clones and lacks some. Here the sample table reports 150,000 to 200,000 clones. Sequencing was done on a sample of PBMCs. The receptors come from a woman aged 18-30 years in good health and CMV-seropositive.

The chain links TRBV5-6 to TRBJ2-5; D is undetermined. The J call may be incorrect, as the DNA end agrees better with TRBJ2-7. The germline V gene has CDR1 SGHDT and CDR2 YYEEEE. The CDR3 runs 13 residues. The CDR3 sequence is CASSLPSSYEQYF. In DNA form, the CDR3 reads TGTGCCAGCAGCTTGCCTAGCTCCTACGAGCAGTACTTC.

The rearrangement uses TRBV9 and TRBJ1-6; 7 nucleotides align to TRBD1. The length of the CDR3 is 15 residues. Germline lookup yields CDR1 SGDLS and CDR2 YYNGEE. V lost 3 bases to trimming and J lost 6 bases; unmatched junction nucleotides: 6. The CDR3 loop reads CASSEGDSLNSPLHF. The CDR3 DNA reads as TGTGCCAGCAGCGAGGGGGACAGCCTTAATTCACCCCTCCACTTT.

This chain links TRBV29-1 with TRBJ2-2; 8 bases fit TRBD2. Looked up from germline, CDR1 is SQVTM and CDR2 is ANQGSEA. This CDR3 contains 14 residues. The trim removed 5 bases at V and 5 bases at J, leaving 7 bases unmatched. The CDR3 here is CSVPRGGLTGELFF. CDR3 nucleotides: TGCAGCGTTCCCCGGGGGGGGTTGACCGGGGAGCTGTTTTTT.

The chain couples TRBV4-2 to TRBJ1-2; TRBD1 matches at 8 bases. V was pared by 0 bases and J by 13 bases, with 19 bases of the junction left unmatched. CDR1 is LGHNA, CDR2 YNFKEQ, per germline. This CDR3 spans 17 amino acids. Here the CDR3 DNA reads TGTGCCAGCAGCCAAGAATTGGTTCGAGGGGGGGGACAGGCCCCCACCTTC. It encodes CASSQELVRGGGQAPTF.

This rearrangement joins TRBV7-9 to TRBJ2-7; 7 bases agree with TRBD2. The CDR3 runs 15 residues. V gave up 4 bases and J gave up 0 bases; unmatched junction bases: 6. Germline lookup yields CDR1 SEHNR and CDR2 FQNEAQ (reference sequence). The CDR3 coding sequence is TGTGCCAGCAGCTCCGGGGGAGGGCCCTCCTACGAGCAGTACTTC. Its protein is CASSSGGGPSYEQYF.

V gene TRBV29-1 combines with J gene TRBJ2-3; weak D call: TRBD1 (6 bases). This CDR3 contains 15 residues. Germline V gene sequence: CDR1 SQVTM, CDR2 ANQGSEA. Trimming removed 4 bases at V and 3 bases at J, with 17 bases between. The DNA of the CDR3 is TGCAGCGTTGGGATAGGGGGAGTGTCGACAGATACGCAGTATTTT. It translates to CSVGIGGVSTDTQYF.

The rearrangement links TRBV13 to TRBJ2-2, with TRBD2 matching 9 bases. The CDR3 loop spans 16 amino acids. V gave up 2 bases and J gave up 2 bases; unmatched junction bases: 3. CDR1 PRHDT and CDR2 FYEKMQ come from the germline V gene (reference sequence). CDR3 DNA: TGTGCCAGCAGCTTACGGCGGGAGGGAAACACCGGGGAGCTGTTTTTT. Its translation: CASSLRREGNTGELFF.

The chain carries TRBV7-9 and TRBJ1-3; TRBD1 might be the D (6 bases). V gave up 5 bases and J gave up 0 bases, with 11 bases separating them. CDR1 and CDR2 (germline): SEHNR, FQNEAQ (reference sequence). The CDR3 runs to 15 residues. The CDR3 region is CASSPDRPSGNTIYF. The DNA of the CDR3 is TGTGCCAGCAGCCCCGACAGGCCCTCTGGAAACACCATATATTTT.

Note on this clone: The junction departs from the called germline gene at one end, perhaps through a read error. Written as DNA, the CDR3 is TGTGCCAGCAGCTTGAGTGTACAGGGGGAGGTTAACTTC. Protein: CASSLSVQGEVNF. This sequence joins TRBV5-4 and TRBJ2-7; TRBD1 agrees at 8 bases. Germline V gene data show CDR1 as SGHNT and CDR2 as YYREEE (reference sequence). CDR3 length equals 13 residues. Full variable domain (remainder filled in from reference TRBV5-4 and TRBJ2-7): ETGVTQSPTHLIKTRGQQVTLRCSSQSGHNTVSWYQQALGQGPQFIFQYYREEENGRGNFPPRFSGLQFPNYSSELNVNALELDDSALYLCASSLSVQGEVNFGPGTRLTVT.

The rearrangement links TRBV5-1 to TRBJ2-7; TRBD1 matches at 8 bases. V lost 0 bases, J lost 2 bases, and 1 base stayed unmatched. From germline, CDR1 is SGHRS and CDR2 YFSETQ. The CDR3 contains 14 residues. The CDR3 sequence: CASSLGTGPYEQYF. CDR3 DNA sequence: TGCGCCAGCAGCTTGGGGACAGGGCCCTACGAGCAGTACTTC. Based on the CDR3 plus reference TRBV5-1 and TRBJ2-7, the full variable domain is KAGVTQTPRYLIKTRGQQVTLSCSPISGHRSVSWYQQTPGQGLQFLFEYFSETQRNKGNFPGRFSGRQFSNSRSEMNVSTLELGDSALYLCASSLGTGPYEQYFGPGTRLTVT.

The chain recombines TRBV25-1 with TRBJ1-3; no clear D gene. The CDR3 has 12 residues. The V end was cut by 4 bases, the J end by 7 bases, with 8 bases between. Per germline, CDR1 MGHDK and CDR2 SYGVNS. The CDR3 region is CASSGVRNTIYF. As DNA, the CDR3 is TGTGCCAGCAGTGGTGTCCGGAACACCATATATTTT.

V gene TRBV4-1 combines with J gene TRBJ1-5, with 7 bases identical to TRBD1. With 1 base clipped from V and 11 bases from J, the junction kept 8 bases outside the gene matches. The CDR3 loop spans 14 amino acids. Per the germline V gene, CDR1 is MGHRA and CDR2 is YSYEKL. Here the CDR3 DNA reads TGCGCCAGCAGCCAAGTGACAGGGACGGCGGCCCAGCATTTT. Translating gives CASSQVTGTAAQHF.

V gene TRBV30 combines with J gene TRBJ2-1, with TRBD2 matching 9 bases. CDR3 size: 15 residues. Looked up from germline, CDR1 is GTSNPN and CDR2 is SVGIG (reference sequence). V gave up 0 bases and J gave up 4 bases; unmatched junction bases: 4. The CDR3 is CAWSVPLAGYNEQFF. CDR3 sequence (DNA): TGTGCCTGGAGTGTACCGCTAGCGGGGTACAATGAGCAGTTCTTC.

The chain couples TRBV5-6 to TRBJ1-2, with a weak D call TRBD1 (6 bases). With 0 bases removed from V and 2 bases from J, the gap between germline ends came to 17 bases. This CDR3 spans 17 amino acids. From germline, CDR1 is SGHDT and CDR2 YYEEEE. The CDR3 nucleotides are TGTGCCAGCAGCTTGGGGGCAATCCGGGACACCAACTATGGCTACACCTTC. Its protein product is CASSLGAIRDTNYGYTF.